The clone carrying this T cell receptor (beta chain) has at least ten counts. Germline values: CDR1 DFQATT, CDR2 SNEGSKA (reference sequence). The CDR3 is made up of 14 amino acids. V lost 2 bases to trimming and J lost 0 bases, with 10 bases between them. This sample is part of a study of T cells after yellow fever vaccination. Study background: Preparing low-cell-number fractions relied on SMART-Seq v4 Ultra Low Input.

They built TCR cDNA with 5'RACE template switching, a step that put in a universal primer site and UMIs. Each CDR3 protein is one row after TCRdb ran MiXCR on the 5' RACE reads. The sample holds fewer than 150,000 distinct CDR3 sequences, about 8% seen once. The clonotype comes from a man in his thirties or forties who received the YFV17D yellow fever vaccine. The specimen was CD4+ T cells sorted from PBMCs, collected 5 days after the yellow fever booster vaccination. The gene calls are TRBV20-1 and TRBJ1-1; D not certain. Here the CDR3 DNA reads TGCAGTGCTAGATTTTCATTCATGAACACTGAAGCTTTCTTT. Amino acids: CSARFSFMNTEAFF.